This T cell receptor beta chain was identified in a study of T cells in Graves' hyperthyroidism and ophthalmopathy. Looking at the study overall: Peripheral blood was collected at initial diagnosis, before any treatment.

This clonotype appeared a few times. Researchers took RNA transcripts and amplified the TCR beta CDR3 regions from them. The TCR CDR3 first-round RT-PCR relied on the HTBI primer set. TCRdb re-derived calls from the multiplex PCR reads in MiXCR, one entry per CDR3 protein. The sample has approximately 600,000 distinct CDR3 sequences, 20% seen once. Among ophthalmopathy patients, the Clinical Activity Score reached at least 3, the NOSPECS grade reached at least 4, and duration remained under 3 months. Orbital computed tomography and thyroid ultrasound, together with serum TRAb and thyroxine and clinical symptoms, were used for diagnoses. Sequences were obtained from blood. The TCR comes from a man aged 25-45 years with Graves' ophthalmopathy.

The CDR3 bases are TGTGCCAGCAGCTTACTAGGAGGGACCCCGGGGCATTTT. This translates into CASSLLGGTPGHF. The chain carries TRBV28 and TRBJ1-5, with D perhaps matching TRBD1 (5 bases). Germline CDR1 and CDR2: MDHEN and SYDVKM. The germline V and J ends were trimmed by 6 bases and 15 bases, with 21 bases remaining between them. This CDR3 is built from 13 residues.